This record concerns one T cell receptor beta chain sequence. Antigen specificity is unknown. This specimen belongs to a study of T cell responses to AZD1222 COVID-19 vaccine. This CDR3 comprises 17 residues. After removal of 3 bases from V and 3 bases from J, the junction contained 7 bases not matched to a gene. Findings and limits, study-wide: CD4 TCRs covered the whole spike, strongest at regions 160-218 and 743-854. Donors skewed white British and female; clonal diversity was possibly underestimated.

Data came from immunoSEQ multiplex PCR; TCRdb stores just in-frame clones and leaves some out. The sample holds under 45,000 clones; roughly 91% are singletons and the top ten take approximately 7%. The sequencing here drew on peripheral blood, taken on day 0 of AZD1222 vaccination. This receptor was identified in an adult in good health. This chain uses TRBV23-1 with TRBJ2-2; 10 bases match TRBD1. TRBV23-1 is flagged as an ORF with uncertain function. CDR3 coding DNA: TGCGCCAGCAGTCAGGGGACAGGGGTATGGGACACCGGGGAGCTGTTTTTT. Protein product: CASSQGTGVWDTGELFF.